These 10 T cell receptor beta chains share one sample of origin, sequenced in a study of T-cell reconstitution after alpha-beta-depleted transplantation in children. The TCRbeta library was prepared with unique molecular identifiers. MiXCR, run by TCRdb on the PCR reads, gives a single entry per CDR3 protein. The data contain roughly 300,000 distinct CDR3 sequences, more than 9% of them singletons. This material consisted of peripheral blood, taken 180 days after TCRalphabeta/CD19-depleted stem cell transplant. Every receptor here comes from a male patient aged 2-15 years who had a stem cell transplant for chronic granulomatous disease, so the T cells may come from the graft donor.

This clonotype was recorded at least ten times. J is TRBJ2-7 and V is TRBV6-5; TRBD1 might be the D (5 bases). This CDR3 region has 16 residues. Per the germline V gene, CDR1 is MNHEY and CDR2 is SVGAGI. V dropped 2 bases and J dropped 3 bases, with 17 bases sitting between them. The DNA for the CDR3 is TGTGCCAGCAGTTACCATATCGACAGCGCCGACTACGAGCAGTACTTC. This sequence encodes CASSYHIDSADYEQYF.

This clonotype was seen repeatedly, ten times or more. The rearrangement links TRBV12-3 or TRBV12-4 to TRBJ2-3; D not certain. This CDR3 comprises 16 residues. Between the trimmed V and J ends, which lost 2 bases and 0 bases, there was a span of 12 bases. CDR3 DNA sequence: TGTGCCAGCAGTTTAACGACTCGAACTAGCACAGATACGCAGTATTTT. This sequence encodes CASSLTTRTSTDTQYF.

The rearrangement joins TRBV4-2 to TRBJ2-5, with D possibly being TRBD1 (6 bases). The length of the CDR3 is 17 residues. V gave up 8 bases and J gave up 2 bases, with 24 bases separating them. Germline lookup yields CDR1 LGHNA and CDR2 YNFKEQ. The CDR3 reads CASGLGLQGIPQETQYF. The CDR3, as DNA: TGTGCCAGCGGCCTCGGTCTCCAGGGGATCCCTCAAGAGACCCAGTACTTC.

This clonotype has a count of ten or more. The V call is TRBV18, the J call TRBJ2-5; a weak D match, TRBD2 (6 bases). V lost 3 bases, J lost 4 bases, and 12 bases lay in between. Germline lookup yields CDR1 KGHSH and CDR2 LQKENI. This CDR3 region has 14 residues. CDR3 sequence reads: CASSPSGVRETQYF. The CDR3 DNA reads as TGTGCCAGCTCACCTAGCGGAGTCAGAGAGACCCAGTACTTC.

At least ten counts were recorded for this clonotype. The chain uses TRBV6-5 and TRBJ1-2; 7 bases are a match to TRBD1. The V gene end was trimmed by 3 bases and the J gene end by 8 bases; junction bases not matched to a gene: 9. Germline values: CDR1 MNHEY, CDR2 SVGAGI. This CDR3 contains 14 residues. CDR3 loop: CASSYEGARGGYTF. The CDR3 coding sequence is TGTGCCAGCAGTTATGAGGGGGCGCGTGGCGGCTACACCTTC.

A note on this clonotype: This may arise from a read error, as a much more abundant clone is one base away. The chain couples TRBV10-3 to TRBJ2-1; D not resolved. The CDR3 extends over 12 amino acids. The V end was cut by 5 bases, the J end by 8 bases, with 10 bases between. The germline CDR1 and CDR2 sequences are ENHRY and SYGVKD. CDR3 region: CAISTTWDEQFF. The CDR3 DNA reads as TGTGCCATCAGTACAACTTGGGATGAGCAGTTCTTC.

This clonotype has at least ten counts. This rearrangement joins TRBV20-1 to TRBJ2-2; D is unresolved. The V gene's germline CDR1 is DFQATT and CDR2 SNEGSKA (reference sequence). With 3 bases removed from V and 8 bases from J, the gap between germline ends came to 13 bases. The CDR3 covers 13 residues. This chain's CDR3 is CSASKPATGELFF. The CDR3 DNA sequence: TGCAGTGCTAGTAAACCAGCAACGGGGGAGCTGTTTTTT.

The table lists this clonotype with many counts. The genes are TRBV9 and TRBJ2-1; 7 nucleotides align to TRBD2. Germline trimming cut 4 bases from V and 7 bases from J; bases unmatched to any gene: 14. Germline CDR1 SGDLS, CDR2 YYNGEE. The CDR3 is 16 amino acids. CDR3: CASSPTVGGSYNEQFF. In DNA, the CDR3 is TGTGCCAGCAGCCCGACCGTGGGCGGGAGTTATAATGAGCAGTTCTTC.

This clonotype was seen ten or more times. The chain recombines TRBV7-2 with TRBJ2-5, with D tentatively TRBD1 (6 bases). V gave up 3 bases and J gave up 2 bases, with 16 bases separating them. This CDR3 comprises 16 residues. From germline, CDR1 is SGHTA and CDR2 FQGNSA. The CDR3 sequence is CASSLSWGRIQETQYF. The CDR3 DNA is TGTGCCAGCAGCTTGTCTTGGGGGCGAATACAAGAGACCCAGTACTTC.

The sample holds many counts of this clonotype. The chain is built from TRBV18 and TRBJ2-1; D unclear. Germline V gene sequence: CDR1 KGHSH, CDR2 LQKENI. The ends were cut back, 3 bases at V and 0 bases at J, with 6 bases in the middle. This CDR3 has 14 amino acids. The CDR3 reads CASSPRISYNEQFF. The DNA for the CDR3 is TGTGCCAGCTCACCCCGGATCTCCTACAATGAGCAGTTCTTC.